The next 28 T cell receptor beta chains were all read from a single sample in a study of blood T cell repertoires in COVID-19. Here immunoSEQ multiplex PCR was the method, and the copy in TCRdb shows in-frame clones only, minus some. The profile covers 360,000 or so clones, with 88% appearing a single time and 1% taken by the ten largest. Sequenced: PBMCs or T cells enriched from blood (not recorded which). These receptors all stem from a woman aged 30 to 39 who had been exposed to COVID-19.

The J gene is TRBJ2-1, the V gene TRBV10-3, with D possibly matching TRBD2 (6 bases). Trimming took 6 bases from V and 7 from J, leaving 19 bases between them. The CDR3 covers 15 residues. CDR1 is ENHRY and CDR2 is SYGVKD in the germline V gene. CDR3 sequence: CAIRPGDALLNEQFF. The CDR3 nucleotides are TGTGCCATCAGACCGGGAGATGCCCTGCTTAATGAGCAGTTCTTC.

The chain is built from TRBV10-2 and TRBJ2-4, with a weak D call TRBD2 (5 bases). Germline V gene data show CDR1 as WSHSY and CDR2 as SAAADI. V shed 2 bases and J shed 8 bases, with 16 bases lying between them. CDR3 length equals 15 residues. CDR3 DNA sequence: TGCGCCAGCAGTGAGACCCCGGGATTGTTTGACATTCAGTACTTC. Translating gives CASSETPGLFDIQYF.

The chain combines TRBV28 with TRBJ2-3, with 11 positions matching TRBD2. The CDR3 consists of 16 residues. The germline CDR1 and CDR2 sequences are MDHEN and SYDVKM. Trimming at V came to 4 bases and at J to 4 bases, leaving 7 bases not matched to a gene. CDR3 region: CASSSSTSGMPDTQYF. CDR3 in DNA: TGTGCCAGCAGTTCATCGACTAGCGGGATGCCAGATACGCAGTATTTT.

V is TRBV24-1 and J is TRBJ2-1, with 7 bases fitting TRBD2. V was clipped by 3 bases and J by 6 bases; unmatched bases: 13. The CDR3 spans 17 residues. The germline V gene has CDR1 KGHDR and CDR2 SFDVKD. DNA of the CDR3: TGTGCCACCAGTGATCCCCAGACTAGCATTGGGGGCAATGAGCAGTTCTTC. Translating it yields CATSDPQTSIGGNEQFF.

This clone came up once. The CDR3 spells CAWSWSREESYNSPLHF. CDR3 bases: TGTGCCTGGAGTTGGAGTAGGGAGGAATCCTATAATTCACCCCTCCACTTT. The chain has TRBV30 and TRBJ1-6, with D unclear. The CDR3 is made up of 17 amino acids. Germline assignment: CDR1 GTSNPN and CDR2 SVGIG (reference sequence). V was pared by 2 bases and J by 1 base, with 15 bases between.

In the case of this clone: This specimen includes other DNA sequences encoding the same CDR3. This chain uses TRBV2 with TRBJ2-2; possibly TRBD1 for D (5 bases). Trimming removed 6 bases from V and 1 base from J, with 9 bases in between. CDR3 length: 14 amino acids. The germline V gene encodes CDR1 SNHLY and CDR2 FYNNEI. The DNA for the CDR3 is TGTGCCAGCAGCAGAGACAGGAACACCGGGGAGCTGTTTTTT. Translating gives CASSRDRNTGELFF.

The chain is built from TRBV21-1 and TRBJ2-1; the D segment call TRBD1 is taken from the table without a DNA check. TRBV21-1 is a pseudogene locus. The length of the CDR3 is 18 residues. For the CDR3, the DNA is TGTGCCAGCAGCAAAGGGGGGCGGACGTCGAGCTCCTACAATGAGCAGTTCTTC. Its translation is CASSKGGRTSSSYNEQFF.

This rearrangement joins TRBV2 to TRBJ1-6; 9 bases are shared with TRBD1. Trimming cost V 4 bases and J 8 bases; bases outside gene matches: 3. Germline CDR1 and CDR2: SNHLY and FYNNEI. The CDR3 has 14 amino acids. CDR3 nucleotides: TGTGCCAGCAGTGTACAGGGGGCGGATTCACCCCTCCACTTT. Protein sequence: CASSVQGADSPLHF.

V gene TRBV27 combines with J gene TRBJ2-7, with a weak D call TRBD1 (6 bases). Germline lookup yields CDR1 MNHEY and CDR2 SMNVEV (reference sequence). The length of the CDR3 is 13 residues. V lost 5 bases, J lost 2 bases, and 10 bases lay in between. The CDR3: CASSPDRTYEQYF. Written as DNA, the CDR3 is TGTGCCAGCAGTCCCGACAGGACCTACGAGCAGTACTTC.

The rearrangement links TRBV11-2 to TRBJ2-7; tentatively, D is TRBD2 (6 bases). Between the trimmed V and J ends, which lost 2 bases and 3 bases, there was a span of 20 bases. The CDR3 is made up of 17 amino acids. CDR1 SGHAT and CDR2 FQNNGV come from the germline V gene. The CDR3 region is CASSLRERRQGGYEQYF. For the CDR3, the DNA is TGTGCCAGCAGCTTACGGGAACGCCGGCAGGGAGGCTACGAGCAGTACTTC.

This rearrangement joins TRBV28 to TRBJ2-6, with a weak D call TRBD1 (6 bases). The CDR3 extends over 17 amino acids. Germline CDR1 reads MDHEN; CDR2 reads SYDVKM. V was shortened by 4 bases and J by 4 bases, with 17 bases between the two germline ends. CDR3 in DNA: TGTGCCAGCAGTTCCCTTAAGACAGGCGCCGGGGCCAACGTCCTGACTTTC. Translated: CASSSLKTGAGANVLTF.

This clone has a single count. The CDR3 loop reads CASSFQRELGEQYF. The CDR3 DNA reads TGCGCCAGCAGCTTTCAGCGGGAACTGGGCGAGCAGTACTTC. This chain joins TRBV5-1 and TRBJ2-7, with 7 bases matching TRBD2. The CDR3 runs to 14 residues. Germline-derived CDR1 and CDR2 are SGHRS and YFSETQ. V lost 2 bases, J lost 6 bases, and 8 bases stayed unmatched.

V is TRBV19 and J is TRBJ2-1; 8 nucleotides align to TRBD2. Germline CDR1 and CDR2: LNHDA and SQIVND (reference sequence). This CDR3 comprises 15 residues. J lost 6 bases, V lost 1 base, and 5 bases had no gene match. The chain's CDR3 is CASSIAGGSGNEQFF. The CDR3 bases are TGTGCCAGTAGTATAGCGGGAGGGTCCGGCAATGAGCAGTTCTTC.

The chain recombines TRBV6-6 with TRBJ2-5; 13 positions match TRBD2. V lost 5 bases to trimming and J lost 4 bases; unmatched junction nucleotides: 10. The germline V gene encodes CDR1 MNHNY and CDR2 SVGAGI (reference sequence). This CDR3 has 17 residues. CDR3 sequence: CASSRDSLAGGGETQYF. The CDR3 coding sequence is TGTGCCAGCAGTCGAGATTCACTAGCGGGAGGGGGAGAGACCCAGTACTTC.

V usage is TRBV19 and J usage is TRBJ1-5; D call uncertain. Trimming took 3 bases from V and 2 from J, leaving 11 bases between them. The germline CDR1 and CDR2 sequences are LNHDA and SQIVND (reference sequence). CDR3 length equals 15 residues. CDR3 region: CASSIAGLGNQPQHF. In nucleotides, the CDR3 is TGTGCCAGTAGTATCGCAGGTTTGGGCAATCAGCCCCAGCATTTT.

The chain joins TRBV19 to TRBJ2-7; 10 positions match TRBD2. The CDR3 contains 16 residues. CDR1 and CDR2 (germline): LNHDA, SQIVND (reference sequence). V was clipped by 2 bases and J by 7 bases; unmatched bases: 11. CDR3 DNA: TGTGCCAGTAGTATACATAGGGCTAGCGGGAGTGAGGAGCAGTACTTC. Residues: CASSIHRASGSEEQYF.

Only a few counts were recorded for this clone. CDR3 protein: CASSYRFSEAFF. In DNA form, the CDR3 reads TGTGCCAGCAGTTACAGATTCTCTGAAGCTTTCTTT. The chain links TRBV28 to TRBJ1-1; D remains unclear. This CDR3 contains 12 residues. Trimming removed 4 bases at V and 6 bases at J, with 9 bases between. The germline CDR1 and CDR2 sequences are MDHEN and SYDVKM.

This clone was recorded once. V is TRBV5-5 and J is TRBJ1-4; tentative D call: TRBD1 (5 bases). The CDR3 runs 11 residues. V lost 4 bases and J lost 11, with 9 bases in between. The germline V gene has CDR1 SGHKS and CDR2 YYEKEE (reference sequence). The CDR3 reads CASSLGGKLFF. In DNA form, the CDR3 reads TGTGCCAGCAGCCTTGGGGGGAAACTGTTTTTT.

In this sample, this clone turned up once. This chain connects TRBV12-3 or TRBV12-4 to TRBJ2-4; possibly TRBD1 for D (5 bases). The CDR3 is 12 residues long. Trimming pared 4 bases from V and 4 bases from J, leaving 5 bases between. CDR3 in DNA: TGTGCCAGCAGTTGGACAAAAAACATTCAGTACTTC. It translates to CASSWTKNIQYF.

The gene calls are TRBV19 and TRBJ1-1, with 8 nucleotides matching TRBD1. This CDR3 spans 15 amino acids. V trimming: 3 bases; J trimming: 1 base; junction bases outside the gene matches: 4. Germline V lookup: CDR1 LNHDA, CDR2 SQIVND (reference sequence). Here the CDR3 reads CASSILGQGNTEAFF. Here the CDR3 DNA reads TGTGCCAGTAGTATCCTAGGACAGGGGAACACTGAAGCTTTCTTT. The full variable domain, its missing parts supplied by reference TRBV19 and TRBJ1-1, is DGGITQSPKYLFRKEGQNVTLSCEQNLNHDAMYWYRQDPGQGLRLIYYSQIVNDFQKGDIAEGYSVSREKKESFPLTVTSAQKNPTAFYLCASSILGQGNTEAFFGQGTRLTVV.

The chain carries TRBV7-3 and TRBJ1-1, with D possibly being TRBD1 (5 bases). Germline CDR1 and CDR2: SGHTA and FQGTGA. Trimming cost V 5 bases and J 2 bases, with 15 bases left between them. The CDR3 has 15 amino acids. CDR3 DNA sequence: TGTGCCAGCAGCGAACAACAGGCGAGTAACACTGAAGCTTTCTTT. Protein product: CASSEQQASNTEAFF.

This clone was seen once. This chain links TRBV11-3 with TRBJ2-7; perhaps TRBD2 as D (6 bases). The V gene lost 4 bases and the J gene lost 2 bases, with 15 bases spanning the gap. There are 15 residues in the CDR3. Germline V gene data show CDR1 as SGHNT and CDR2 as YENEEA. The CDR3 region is CASSYGGGATYEQYF. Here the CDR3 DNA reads TGTGCCAGCAGCTATGGCGGAGGGGCTACCTACGAGCAGTACTTC.

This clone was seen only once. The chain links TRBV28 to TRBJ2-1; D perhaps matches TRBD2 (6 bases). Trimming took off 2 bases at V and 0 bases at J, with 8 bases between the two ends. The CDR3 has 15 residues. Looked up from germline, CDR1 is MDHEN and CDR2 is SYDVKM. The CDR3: CASSLRRVSYNEQFF. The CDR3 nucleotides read TGTGCCAGCAGTTTACGGAGGGTCTCCTACAATGAGCAGTTCTTC.

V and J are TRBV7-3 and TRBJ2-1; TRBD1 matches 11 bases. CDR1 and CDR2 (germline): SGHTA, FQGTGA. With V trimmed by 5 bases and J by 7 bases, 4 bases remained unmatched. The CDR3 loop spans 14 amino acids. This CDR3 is CASSPDRGHNEQFF. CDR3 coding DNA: TGTGCCAGCAGCCCGGACAGGGGGCATAATGAGCAGTTCTTC.

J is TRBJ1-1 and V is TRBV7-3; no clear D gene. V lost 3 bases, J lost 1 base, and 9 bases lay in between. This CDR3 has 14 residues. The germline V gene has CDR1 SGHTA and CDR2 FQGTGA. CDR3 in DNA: TGTGCCAGCAGCTTTCGCTCAGAGAACACTGAAGCTTTCTTT. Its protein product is CASSFRSENTEAFF.

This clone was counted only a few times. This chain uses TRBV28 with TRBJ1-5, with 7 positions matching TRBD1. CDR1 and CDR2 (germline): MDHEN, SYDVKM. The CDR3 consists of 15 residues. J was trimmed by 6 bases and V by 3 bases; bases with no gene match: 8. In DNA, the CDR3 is TGTGCCAGCAGTTTCGGGACAGCCCTGGGTCAGCCCCAGCATTTT. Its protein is CASSFGTALGQPQHF.

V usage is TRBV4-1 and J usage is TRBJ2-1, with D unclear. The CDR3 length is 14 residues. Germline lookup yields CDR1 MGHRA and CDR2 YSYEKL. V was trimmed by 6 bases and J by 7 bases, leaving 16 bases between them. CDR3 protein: CASSLYSPLNEQFF. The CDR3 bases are TGCGCCAGCAGTCTCTACAGCCCTTTAAATGAGCAGTTCTTC.

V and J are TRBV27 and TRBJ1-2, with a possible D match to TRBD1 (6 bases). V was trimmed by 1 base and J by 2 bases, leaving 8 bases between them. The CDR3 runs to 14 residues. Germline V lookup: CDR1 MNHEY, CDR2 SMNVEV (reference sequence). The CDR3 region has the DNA TGTGCCAGCAGTTTATTCACAGGGAACTATGGCTACACCTTC. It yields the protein CASSLFTGNYGYTF.